The clone carrying this T cell receptor (beta chain) was seen more than once but under ten times. The antigen remains undetermined. This sample was included in a study of T cells in Graves' hyperthyroidism and ophthalmopathy. Study-wide results and caveats: Most thyroid clonotypes that were expanded above 0.001 also turned up in blood.

Fresh peripheral blood, roughly 9.8 ml of it, supplied the PBMCs. This CDR3 has 14 amino acids. CDR1 MDHEN and CDR2 SYDVKM come from the germline V gene. Trimming stripped 3 bases from V and 2 bases from J, with 11 bases between. There were TCR beta CDR3 regions amplified from RNA transcripts. The primer set for the first-round RT-PCR of the TCR CDR3 was HTBI. Using its own MiXCR run on the multiplex PCR reads, TCRdb lists one record per CDR3 protein. The sample records over 650,000 distinct CDR3 sequences, 16% being singletons. The rearrangement joins TRBV28 to TRBJ2-7; D gene ambiguous. Sequences were obtained from blood. The receptor was derived from a man aged 18-30 years with Graves' hyperthyroidism. The CDR3 spells CASSFHELTYEQYF. The CDR3 nucleotides read TGTGCCAGCAGTTTCCATGAGTTAACCTACGAGCAGTACTTC.